Described below is a single T cell receptor beta chain sequence and its context. What it binds is unknown. The sample is drawn from a study of post-analysis software for immune sequencing data. Findings and limits, study-wide: Controls' normalized Chao1 diversity significantly exceeded that of multiple sclerosis patients. Patients showed TRBV5-6, TRBV5-1 and TRBV20-1 among five TRBV segments more frequent than in controls.

cDNA libraries of TCR beta carried unique molecular identifiers. Each CDR3 protein is one row after TCRdb ran MiXCR on the PCR reads. This sample has approximately 770,000 distinct CDR3 sequences, with 46% found just once. The CDR3 sequence is 15 residues long. CDR1 and CDR2 (germline): SGHRS, YFSETQ. Trimming took 0 bases from V and 5 from J, leaving 9 bases between them. The chain links TRBV5-1 to TRBJ1-6; unclear D gene. The specimen was blood. The clonotype was recovered from a girl aged 10 to 17 with multiple sclerosis. The CDR3 spells CASSLVPGNNSPLHF. The CDR3 DNA reads TGCGCCAGCAGCTTGGTTCCAGGCAATAATTCACCCCTCCACTTT.